This T cell receptor beta chain was retrieved from a study of cytomegalovirus exposure and HLA in healthy donors. Of note for this clone: Its antigen is still unknown.

The CDR3 extends over 15 amino acids. V lost 6 bases and J lost 5; bases outside the gene matches: 6. Germline V gives CDR1 MNHEY, CDR2 SVGAGI. General study findings and limits: Accurate predictions that matched the HLA-A and HLA-B alleles of most subjects were reportedly made from TCR beta sequences. Earlier analysis found most TCR beta V segments productive about 87% or about 30% of the time.

Primers for the PCR totalled 60 Vbeta and 13 Jbeta. In the source study's methods: The count from a later analysis was roughly 80 million unique TCR beta chains, some 12 million of them shared. This table comes from immunoSEQ multiplex PCR, and its TCRdb copy is limited to in-frame clones, with some not included. That table is the source of V, J and clone size, and D and trimming were worked out from the DNA. There are roughly 190,000 clones in the sample; 75% to 80% occur only once, and roughly 2.1% lies in the top ten. The source is a woman younger than 45 in good health and CMV-seropositive. This chain uses TRBV6-5 with TRBJ2-1; TRBD2 aligns across 11 bases. Sample: PBMCs. The CDR3 protein is CASSSLAGGHNEQFF. CDR3 nucleotides: TGTGCCAGCAGCTCCCTAGCGGGGGGCCACAATGAGCAGTTCTTC.